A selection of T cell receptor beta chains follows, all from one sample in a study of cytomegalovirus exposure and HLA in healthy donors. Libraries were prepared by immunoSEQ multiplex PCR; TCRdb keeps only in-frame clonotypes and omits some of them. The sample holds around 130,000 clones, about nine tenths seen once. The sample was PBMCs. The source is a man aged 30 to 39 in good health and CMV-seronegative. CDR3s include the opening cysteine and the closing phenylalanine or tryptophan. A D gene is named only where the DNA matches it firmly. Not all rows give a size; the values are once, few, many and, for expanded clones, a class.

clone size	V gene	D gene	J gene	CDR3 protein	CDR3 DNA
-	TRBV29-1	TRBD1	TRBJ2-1	CSVGGTGLRNEQFF	TGCAGCGTTGGAGGGACAGGGCTCAGGAATGAGCAGTTCTTC
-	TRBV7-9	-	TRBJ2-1	CASSLDRGDGSYNEQFF	TGTGCCAGCAGCTTAGACCGCGGGGACGGCTCCTACAATGAGCAGTTCTTC
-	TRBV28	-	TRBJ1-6	CASSLDSNSPLHF	TGTGCCAGCAGTTTAGACAGTAATTCACCCCTCCACTTT
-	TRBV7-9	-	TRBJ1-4	CASSSLDGLRGEKLFF	TGTGCCAGCAGCTCCCTCGATGGTCTCCGCGGCGAAAAACTGTTTTTT
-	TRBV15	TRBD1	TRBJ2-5	CATSRDRDQYF	TGTGCCACCAGCAGGGACAGGGACCAGTACTTC
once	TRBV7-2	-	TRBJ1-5	CASSLQVSNQPQHF	TGTGCCAGCAGCCTACAGGTTAGCAATCAGCCCCAGCATTTT
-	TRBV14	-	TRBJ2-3	CASSQAKPHLNTDTQYF	TGTGCCAGCAGCCAAGCCAAGCCCCACCTCAACACAGATACGCAGTATTTT
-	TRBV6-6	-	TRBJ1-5	CASRLAGNQPQHF	TGTGCCAGCAGACTGGCGGGCAATCAGCCCCAGCATTTT
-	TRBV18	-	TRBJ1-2	CASSPRTGSEDGYTF	TGTGCCAGCTCACCACGTACAGGGTCGGAGGATGGCTACACCTTC
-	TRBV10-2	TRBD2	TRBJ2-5	CASSWAGGTQETQYF	TGCGCCAGCAGTTGGGCGGGGGGAACCCAAGAGACCCAGTACTTC